Below, one T cell receptor beta chain is given with its context. There are many counts of this clonotype. It lacks a known antigen. Per-base qualities were not stored, and no clone one base away is much larger. This specimen comes from a study of T-cell reconstitution after alpha-beta-depleted transplantation in children (dated by TCRdb to about 2016). Study-level background: The study quantitatively tracked T-cell immune reconstitution after TCRalphabeta/CD19-depleted allogeneic hematopoietic cell transplantation in children using TCR repertoire profiling.

Library preparation used PCR. Instrument used: Illumina HiSeq 2500. Molecular barcoding was employed in the preparation of TCR libraries, with unique molecular identifiers being used to normalize TCRbeta repertoire quantification. Clones were called with MiXCR by TCRdb after fastp trimmed the public reads at Q25, and only in-frame beta chains were retained. Under each unique CDR3 protein, matching rows form one entry showing the most common genes and DNA. The sample table records roughly 500,000 distinct CDR3 sequences; 32% of these occur just once. In total, the top ten clones hold 2% to 3% of the sample. The CDR3 sequence holds 13 residues, the cysteine and phenylalanine included. Only the CDR3 DNA is retained, 39 bases long and in frame from the first base. V loses 2 bases, J loses 1 base, and the germline ends lie 5 bases apart. From a lookup of the germline V gene, CDR1 and CDR2 are KGHSH and LQKENI.

Rearrangement joined TRBV18 to TRBJ1-1; no D gene is confidently identified. The source material was PBMCs from the stem cell graft donor, sampled from the stem cell graft. The TCR was taken from a human donor who donated a stem cell graft to a child with aplastic anemia. The nucleotide sequence reads as follows: TGTGCCAGCTCACCAGACGGGAACACTGAAGCTTTCTTT. Translated, this is CASSPDGNTEAFF.